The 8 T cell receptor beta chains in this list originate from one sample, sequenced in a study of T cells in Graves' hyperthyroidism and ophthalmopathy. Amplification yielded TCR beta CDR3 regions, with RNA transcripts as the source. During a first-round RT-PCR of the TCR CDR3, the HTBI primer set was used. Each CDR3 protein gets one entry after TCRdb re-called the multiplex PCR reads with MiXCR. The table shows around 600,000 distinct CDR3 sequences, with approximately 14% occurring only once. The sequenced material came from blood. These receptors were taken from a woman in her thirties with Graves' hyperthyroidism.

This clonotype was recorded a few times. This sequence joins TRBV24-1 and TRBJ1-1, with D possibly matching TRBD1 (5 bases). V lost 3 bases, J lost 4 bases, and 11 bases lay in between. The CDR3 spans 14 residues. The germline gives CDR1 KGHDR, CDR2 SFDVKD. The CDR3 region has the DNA TGTGCCACCAGTGATACGGGACGGAGCACTGAAGCTTTCTTT. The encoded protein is CATSDTGRSTEAFF.

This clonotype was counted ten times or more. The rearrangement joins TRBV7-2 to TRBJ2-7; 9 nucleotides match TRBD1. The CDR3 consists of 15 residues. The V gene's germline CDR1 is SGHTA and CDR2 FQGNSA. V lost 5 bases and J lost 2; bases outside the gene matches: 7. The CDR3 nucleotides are TGTGCCAGCAGCACCCGGACAGGGGAAACCTACGAGCAGTACTTC. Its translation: CASSTRTGETYEQYF.

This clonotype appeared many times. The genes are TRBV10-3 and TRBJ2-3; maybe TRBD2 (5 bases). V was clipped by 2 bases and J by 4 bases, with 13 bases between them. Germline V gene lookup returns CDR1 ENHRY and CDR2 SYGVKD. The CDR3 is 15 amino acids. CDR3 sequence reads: CAISEPKLVADTQYF. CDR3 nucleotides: TGTGCCATCAGTGAGCCTAAACTAGTAGCAGATACGCAGTATTTT.

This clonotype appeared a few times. The CDR3 here is CAGSLSGVLKTQYF. In nucleotides, the CDR3 is TGTGCCGGATCACTTTCAGGGGTATTGAAGACCCAGTACTTC. The chain recombines TRBV30 with TRBJ2-5; perhaps TRBD1 as D (6 bases). The CDR3 covers 14 residues. Germline loops: CDR1 GTSNPN, CDR2 SVGIG (reference sequence). The ends were cut back, 8 bases at V and 6 bases at J, with 22 bases in the middle.

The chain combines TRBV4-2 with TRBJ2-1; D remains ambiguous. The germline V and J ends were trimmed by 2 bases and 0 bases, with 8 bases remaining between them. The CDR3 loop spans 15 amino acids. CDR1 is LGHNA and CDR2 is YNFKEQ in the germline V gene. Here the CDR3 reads CASSQTRNSYNEQFF. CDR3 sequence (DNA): TGTGCCAGCAGCCAAACCAGGAACTCCTACAATGAGCAGTTCTTC.

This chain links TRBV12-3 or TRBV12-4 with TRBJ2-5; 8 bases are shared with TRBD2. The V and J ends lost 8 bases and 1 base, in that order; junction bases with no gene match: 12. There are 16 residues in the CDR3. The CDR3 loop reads CASARGVLAVQETQYF. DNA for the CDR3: TGTGCCAGCGCACGGGGGGTACTAGCGGTCCAAGAGACCCAGTACTTC.

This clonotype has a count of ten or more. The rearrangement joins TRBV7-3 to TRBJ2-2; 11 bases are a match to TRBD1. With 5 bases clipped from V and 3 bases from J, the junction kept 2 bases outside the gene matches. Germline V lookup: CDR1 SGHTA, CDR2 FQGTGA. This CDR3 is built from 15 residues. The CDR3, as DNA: TGTGCCAGCAGCCGGACAGGGGGCTACACCGGGGAGCTGTTTTTT. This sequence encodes CASSRTGGYTGELFF.

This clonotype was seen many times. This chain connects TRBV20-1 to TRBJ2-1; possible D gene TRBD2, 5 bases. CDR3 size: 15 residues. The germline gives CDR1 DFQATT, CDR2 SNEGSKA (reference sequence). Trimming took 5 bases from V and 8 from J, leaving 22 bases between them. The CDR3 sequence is CSASGGSTYIDEQFF. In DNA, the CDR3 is TGCAGTGCTTCCGGTGGGAGCACGTATATCGATGAGCAGTTCTTC.